One and the same sample provided the 28 T cell receptor beta chains below, sequenced in a study of cytomegalovirus exposure and HLA in healthy donors. PCR involved 60 Vbeta and 13 Jbeta primers. The repertoire was sequenced with immunoSEQ multiplex PCR; TCRdb's copy has only in-frame clones and lacks some. The repertoire has about 180,000 clones, 77% of them found once; the top ten carry more than 1.4%. The sample comprised PBMCs. Receptors were obtained from a man aged 18 to 30 in good health and CMV-seronegative.

This clone was picked up one time. The chain carries TRBV4-3 and TRBJ2-1, with 8 bases lining up with TRBD2. With 3 bases clipped from V and 0 bases from J, the junction kept 4 bases outside the gene matches. The CDR3 is 16 residues long. The germline gives CDR1 LGHNA, CDR2 YSLEER. The CDR3 sequence is CASSQTGGSSYNEQFF. CDR3 sequence (DNA): TGCGCCAGCAGCCAGACGGGGGGGAGCTCCTACAATGAGCAGTTCTTC.

Remarks on this clone: Other DNA sequences from this sample encode an identical CDR3 as well. The rearrangement links TRBV7-2 to TRBJ2-3, with D possibly being TRBD1 (5 bases). The CDR3 sequence is 13 residues long. Germline loops: CDR1 SGHTA, CDR2 FQGNSA. Trimming stripped 1 base from V and 6 bases from J, with 8 bases between. CDR3 in DNA: TGTGCCAGCAGCTTAGGCAGGGCGGATACGCAGTATTTT. Its protein is CASSLGRADTQYF.

A single count supports this clone. J is TRBJ2-1 and V is TRBV4-1; 9 bases line up with TRBD1. The germline CDR1 and CDR2 sequences are MGHRA and YSYEKL. The J segment lost 9 bases and the V segment lost 0 bases, leaving 9 bases of the junction unmatched. The CDR3 spans 16 residues. The CDR3 reads CASSQDLGQGRLEQFF. The CDR3 region has the DNA TGCGCCAGCAGCCAAGATTTAGGACAGGGGAGACTTGAGCAGTTCTTC.

The chain is built from TRBV2 and TRBJ2-2, with 7 nucleotides matching TRBD1. After removal of 5 bases from V and 4 bases from J, the junction contained 7 bases not matched to a gene. The CDR3 spans 15 residues. In germline, CDR1 is SNHLY, CDR2 FYNNEI. The CDR3: CASSSQGVTTGELFF. DNA for the CDR3: TGTGCCAGCAGTTCTCAGGGGGTGACCACCGGGGAGCTGTTTTTT.

This clone has only one observation. The V gene is TRBV11-3, the J gene TRBJ2-2, with 10 nucleotides matching TRBD2. In germline, CDR1 is SGHNT, CDR2 YENEEA. The CDR3 has 17 residues. Losses at the gene ends were 3 bases for V and 6 bases for J; bases not matched to a gene: 10. CDR3 amino acids: CASSLGDSGRKAGELFF. CDR3 DNA: TGTGCCAGCAGCTTGGGGGATAGCGGGAGGAAAGCCGGGGAGCTGTTTTTT.

The chain joins TRBV7-9 to TRBJ2-1; perhaps TRBD2 as D (7 bases). V dropped 2 bases and J dropped 7 bases, with 27 bases sitting between them. The germline V gene has CDR1 SEHNR and CDR2 FQNEAQ (reference sequence). The CDR3 has 19 residues. The CDR3 DNA is TGTGCCAGCAGCTTACGGGGGGCCCGGAAGGTTGGAAATAGGAATGAGCAGTTCTTC. Its protein is CASSLRGARKVGNRNEQFF.

The CDR3 sequence: CASSRAGVAGTDTQYF. Written as DNA, the CDR3 is TGTGCCAGCAGCCGAGCGGGAGTGGCGGGCACAGATACGCAGTATTTT. V is TRBV11-3 and J is TRBJ2-3; the match to TRBD2 covers 8 bases. CDR1 is SGHNT, CDR2 YENEEA, per germline. This CDR3 contains 16 residues. The junction had 8 bases not matched to a gene; V was cut back by 5 bases and J by 1 base.

V gene TRBV15 combines with J gene TRBJ2-3; 13 bases agree with TRBD2. V was clipped by 0 bases and J by 4 bases; unmatched bases: 4. CDR1 LNHNV and CDR2 YYDKDF come from the germline V gene (reference sequence). CDR3 size: 17 residues. For the CDR3, the DNA is TGTGCCACCAGCAGAGACTGGACTAGCGGGAGTGCAGATACGCAGTATTTT. Protein sequence: CATSRDWTSGSADTQYF.

This clone was recorded a few times. V and J are TRBV4-1 and TRBJ2-1, with 12 bases fitting TRBD2. The junction had 4 bases not matched to a gene; V was cut back by 0 bases and J by 4 bases. CDR1 is MGHRA, CDR2 YSYEKL, per germline. The CDR3 has 17 residues. As DNA, the CDR3 is TGCGCCAGCAGCCAAGATCCTAGCGGGGGGGCTTACAATGAGCAGTTCTTC. Translation: CASSQDPSGGAYNEQFF.

The chain recombines TRBV7-2 with TRBJ2-7, with D hard to call. This CDR3 spans 13 amino acids. Germline CDR1 SGHTA, CDR2 FQGNSA. V lost 1 base, J lost 3 bases, and 7 bases lay in between. CDR3 nucleotide sequence: TGTGCCAGCAGCTTAGGAGGTAACTACGAGCAGTACTTC. The encoded protein is CASSLGGNYEQYF. Supplemented by reference TRBV7-2 and TRBJ2-7, the full variable domain reads GAGVSQSPSNKVTEKGKDVELRCDPISGHTALYWYRQSLGQGLEFLIYFQGNSAPDKSGLPSDRFSAERTGGSVSTLTIQRTQQEDSAVYLCASSLGGNYEQYFGPGTRLTVT.

This chain joins TRBV4-2 and TRBJ1-5, with 7 bases that match TRBD1. Germline loops: CDR1 LGHNA, CDR2 YNFKEQ. The CDR3 totals 15 residues. Trimming removed 5 bases from V and 10 bases from J; junction bases left unmatched: 14. The CDR3 DNA sequence: TGTGCCAGCAGCTTAACCCCCGGGACAGAGCCCCCCCAGCATTTT. It is translated as CASSLTPGTEPPQHF.

This clone was observed a few times. The V gene is TRBV4-3, the J gene TRBJ2-5, with D possibly matching TRBD1 (5 bases). Trimming left V 1 base short and J 0 bases short, with 9 bases between. Looked up from germline, CDR1 is LGHNA and CDR2 is YSLEER. This CDR3 contains 15 residues. CDR3 DNA sequence: TGCGCCAGCAGCCAAGCCGACAGTTACCAAGAGACCCAGTACTTC. It encodes CASSQADSYQETQYF.

This sequence joins TRBV2 and TRBJ1-2; possibly TRBD1 for D (6 bases). The V end lost 6 bases, the J end lost 8 bases, and 16 bases lay between the germline ends. From germline, CDR1 is SNHLY and CDR2 FYNNEI. CDR3 length equals 13 residues. CDR3 coding DNA: TGTGCCAGCAGCCTGACAGGAACGAGAGGCTACACCTTC. Amino acids: CASSLTGTRGYTF.

This clone came up once. V and J are TRBV6-6 and TRBJ2-3; D call uncertain. The CDR3 is made up of 14 amino acids. V lost 2 bases to trimming and J lost 0 bases, with 6 bases between them. The germline V gene encodes CDR1 MNHNY and CDR2 SVGAGI (reference sequence). In nucleotides, the CDR3 is TGTGCCAGCAGTTACCCGCAGAGCACAGATACGCAGTATTTT. It yields the protein CASSYPQSTDTQYF.

The V call is TRBV19, the J call TRBJ1-1, with D unresolved. Germline V gives CDR1 LNHDA, CDR2 SQIVND (reference sequence). Trimming took off 3 bases at V and 6 bases at J, with 14 bases between the two ends. The CDR3 runs to 14 residues. CDR3 bases: TGTGCCAGTAGTATCATCGGAGGAGGTCCTGAAGCTTTCTTT. Amino acids: CASSIIGGGPEAFF.

The V gene is TRBV30, the J gene TRBJ1-6, with D possibly matching TRBD1 (6 bases). V lost 0 bases to trimming and J lost 11 bases, with 17 bases between them. Germline V gene data show CDR1 as GTSNPN and CDR2 as SVGIG (reference sequence). The CDR3 covers 15 residues. CDR3 bases: TGTGCCTGGAGTGTACGACAGGTGGCCGGGGCACCCCTCCACTTT. It specifies CAWSVRQVAGAPLHF.

This clone showed up just a few times. The chain links TRBV7-2 to TRBJ2-3; 13 bases fit TRBD2. V trimming: 4 bases; J trimming: 0 bases; junction bases outside the gene matches: 7. CDR3 length: 18 amino acids. Germline CDR1 SGHTA, CDR2 FQGNSA. The CDR3, as DNA: TGTGCCAGCAGCTCTCCGGGGACTAGCGGGGCAAGCACAGATACGCAGTATTTT. This translates into CASSSPGTSGASTDTQYF. Full variable domain (rest looked up from reference TRBV7-2 and TRBJ2-3): GAGVSQSPSNKVTEKGKDVELRCDPISGHTALYWYRQSLGQGLEFLIYFQGNSAPDKSGLPSDRFSAERTGGSVSTLTIQRTQQEDSAVYLCASSSPGTSGASTDTQYFGPGTRLTVL.

This chain joins TRBV2 and TRBJ1-6; TRBD1 matches at 7 bases. Germline V lookup: CDR1 SNHLY, CDR2 FYNNEI. CDR3 length: 13 amino acids. V shed 4 bases and J 14 bases; nucleotides not matched to a gene: 8. The chain's CDR3 is CASSGDRYSALHF. CDR3 in DNA: TGTGCCAGCAGTGGGGACAGATATTCCGCCCTCCACTTT.

This chain connects TRBV19 to TRBJ1-5; TRBD1 matches at 11 bases. The J segment lost 7 bases and the V segment lost 7 bases, leaving 9 bases of the junction unmatched. The CDR3 is 15 amino acids. Germline values: CDR1 LNHDA, CDR2 SQIVND (reference sequence). The CDR3 protein is CASTLRGTGGQPQHF. In DNA form, the CDR3 reads TGTGCCAGTACCCTACGCGGGACAGGGGGACAGCCCCAGCATTTT.

Only a few counts were recorded for this clone. The genes are TRBV4-2 and TRBJ2-7; tentatively, D is TRBD1 (5 bases). Germline V CDR1 and CDR2: LGHNA, YNFKEQ. Trimming pared 0 bases from V and 1 base from J, leaving 16 bases between. The CDR3 loop spans 17 amino acids. This CDR3 reads CASSQDPQGAGSYEQYF. CDR3 nucleotides: TGTGCCAGCAGCCAAGATCCGCAAGGGGCCGGATCCTACGAGCAGTACTTC.

J is TRBJ2-7 and V is TRBV7-9; the match to TRBD1 covers 7 bases. The CDR3 has 11 residues. The V and J ends lost 3 bases and 9 bases, in that order; junction bases with no gene match: 2. CDR1 and CDR2 from the germline V gene are SEHNR and FQNEAQ (reference sequence). The CDR3 protein is CASSFTGAQYF. The CDR3 nucleotides read TGTGCCAGCAGCTTTACAGGGGCGCAGTACTTC.

The V and J genes are TRBV5-1 and TRBJ2-3; D may be TRBD1 (6 bases). V dropped 4 bases and J dropped 1 base, with 13 bases sitting between them. The CDR3 loop spans 15 amino acids. Germline values: CDR1 SGHRS, CDR2 YFSETQ. For the CDR3, the DNA is TGCGCCAGCAGCACCCTAGGGGGAGGCACAGATACGCAGTATTTT. This encodes CASSTLGGGTDTQYF.

The rearrangement uses TRBV6-6 and TRBJ1-2; possible D gene TRBD1, 6 bases. Trimming shortened V by 5 bases and J by 8 bases, and 18 bases separated the two germline ends. The CDR3 is 14 amino acids. Germline V gives CDR1 MNHNY, CDR2 SVGAGI (reference sequence). CDR3: CASSPESNRDGYTF. The CDR3 region has the DNA TGTGCCAGCAGTCCTGAATCTAACAGGGACGGCTACACCTTC.

V usage is TRBV5-1 and J usage is TRBJ2-1, with 9 nucleotides matching TRBD2. Germline loops: CDR1 SGHRS, CDR2 YFSETQ. The CDR3 extends over 16 amino acids. Trimming at V came to 5 bases and at J to 6 bases, leaving 12 bases not matched to a gene. The CDR3 sequence is CASSLQGGGAINEQFF. The CDR3, as DNA: TGCGCCAGCAGTTTACAGGGCGGGGGGGCTATCAATGAGCAGTTCTTC.

This clone was observed a few times. The CDR3 protein is CASSLNGGRTDTQYF. The CDR3 DNA follows: TGTGCCAGCAGCTTAAACGGGGGACGCACAGATACGCAGTATTTT. J is TRBJ2-3 and V is TRBV7-9, with D maybe TRBD2 (6 bases). Trimming took 2 bases from V and 1 from J, leaving 10 bases between them. CDR1 is SEHNR, CDR2 FQNEAQ, per germline (reference sequence). The length of the CDR3 is 15 residues. Using reference TRBV7-9 and TRBJ2-3 for the parts outside the CDR3, the full variable domain is DTGVSQNPRHKITKRGQNVTFRCDPISEHNRLYWYRQTLGQGPEFLTYFQNEAQLEKSRLLSDRFSAERPKGSFSTLEIQRTEQGDSAMYLCASSLNGGRTDTQYFGPGTRLTVL.

The chain combines TRBV19 with TRBJ2-4; maybe TRBD2 (6 bases). The CDR3 spans 17 residues. CDR1 and CDR2 (germline): LNHDA, SQIVND (reference sequence). The V end was cut by 1 base, the J end by 2 bases, with 15 bases between. CDR3 in DNA: TGTGCCAGTAGTATAGCGGAGGGGCTCTACCCCAAAAACATTCAGTACTTC. This codes for CASSIAEGLYPKNIQYF.

The chain's CDR3 is CAWRAGTVNTGELFF. The CDR3 region has the DNA TGTGCCTGGAGAGCCGGGACAGTGAACACCGGGGAGCTGTTTTTT. V usage is TRBV30 and J usage is TRBJ2-2; 7 positions match TRBD1. J lost 1 base, V lost 3 bases, and 5 bases had no gene match. The CDR3 sequence is 15 residues long. CDR1 GTSNPN and CDR2 SVGIG come from the germline V gene (reference sequence). The full variable domain, its missing parts supplied by reference TRBV30 and TRBJ2-2, is SQTIHQWPATLVQPVGSPLSLECTVEGTSNPNLYWYRQAAGRGLQLLFYSVGIGQISSEVPQNLSASRPQDRQFILSSKKLLLSDSGFYLCAWRAGTVNTGELFFGEGSRLTVL.

The chain couples TRBV7-9 to TRBJ1-2, with TRBD1 identical over 11 bases. The germline V gene has CDR1 SEHNR and CDR2 FQNEAQ (reference sequence). This CDR3 is 16 amino acids long. The V segment lost 5 bases and the J segment 0 bases; nucleotides outside the gene matches: 5. The CDR3 DNA is TGTGCCAGCAGCCCGGACAGGGGGCGAGCTAACTATGGCTACACCTTC. Its translation: CASSPDRGRANYGYTF. Full variable domain (rest looked up from reference TRBV7-9 and TRBJ1-2): DTGVSQNPRHKITKRGQNVTFRCDPISEHNRLYWYRQTLGQGPEFLTYFQNEAQLEKSRLLSDRFSAERPKGSFSTLEIQRTEQGDSAMYLCASSPDRGRANYGYTFGSGTRLTVV.